The 32 T cell receptor beta chains given below trace back to one sample, sequenced in a study of beta chain features in type 1 diabetes. Their specific antigens are unknown. As every portion of the isolated RNA was reverse transcribed, the sequencing read expressed TCRB transcripts. TCRdb's copy holds only in-frame clones and misses some; the assay was immunoSEQ multiplex PCR. Among around 160,000 clones listed, roughly 65% were seen once. Whole-study results and caveats: Patients with Type 1 diabetes showed moderately but significantly shorter TCRB CDR3s in all four CD4+ subsets.

Source material: naive CD4+ T cells from blood. All receptors derive from a man between 25 and 39 years old with type 1 diabetes.

The chain couples TRBV6-5 to TRBJ2-5, with 7 bases identical to TRBD1. CDR3 length equals 15 residues. In germline, CDR1 is MNHEY, CDR2 SVGAGI. With V trimmed by 7 bases and J by 4 bases, 12 bases remained unmatched. The CDR3 region has the DNA TGTGCCAGCACCCCCTTCGACAGGGCCCCAGAGACCCAGTACTTC. Amino acid sequence: CASTPFDRAPETQYF.

This clone was observed a handful of times. The rearrangement links TRBV29-1 to TRBJ2-5, with 7 bases aligning to TRBD1. The germline gives CDR1 SQVTM, CDR2 ANQGSEA. The CDR3 spans 13 residues. With V trimmed by 0 bases and J by 5 bases, 3 bases remained unmatched. The CDR3 nucleotides read TGCAGCGTTGAAGAGGACAGGCGGGAGACCCAGTACTTC. Protein product: CSVEEDRRETQYF.

This clone has a handful of counts. The chain is built from TRBV30 and TRBJ2-5; 7 bases are a match to TRBD1. Germline trimming cut 3 bases from V and 5 bases from J; bases unmatched to any gene: 6. There are 13 residues in the CDR3. The germline V gene has CDR1 GTSNPN and CDR2 SVGIG (reference sequence). The CDR3 spells CAWRQGISETQYF. The CDR3 DNA reads TGTGCCTGGAGACAGGGGATTTCTGAGACCCAGTACTTC.

This sequence joins TRBV18 and TRBJ2-1; TRBD2 aligns across 11 bases. The V gene's germline CDR1 is KGHSH and CDR2 LQKENI. CDR3 length: 18 residues. V was pared by 4 bases and J by 0 bases, with 8 bases of the junction left unmatched. As DNA, the CDR3 is TGTGCCAGCTCACTGACCGGGACTAGCGGAAGCTCCTACAATGAGCAGTTCTTC. Protein sequence: CASSLTGTSGSSYNEQFF.

V is TRBV10-3 and J is TRBJ2-5; D gene uncertain. The CDR3 runs to 11 residues. From germline, CDR1 is ENHRY and CDR2 SYGVKD. Trimming took 7 bases from V and 1 from J, leaving 4 bases between them. CDR3 nucleotide sequence: TGTGCCATCATGGCCCAAGAGACCCAGTACTTC. Translated, it gives CAIMAQETQYF.

V is TRBV2 and J is TRBJ2-1; weak D call: TRBD1 (6 bases). CDR1 and CDR2 (germline): SNHLY, FYNNEI. This CDR3 comprises 13 residues. V lost 6 bases to trimming and J lost 8 bases, with 14 bases between them. CDR3 bases: TGTGCCAGCAGCCAAACAGGGCTGGATGAGCAGTTCTTC. Translation gives CASSQTGLDEQFF.

Of note for this clone: Compared with germline, one end of the junction differs, possibly owing to a read error. The chain joins TRBV30 to TRBJ2-1; D call uncertain. Germline V lookup: CDR1 GTSNPN, CDR2 SVGIG (reference sequence). The CDR3 is 16 amino acids. The CDR3 nucleotides are TGTGCCTGGAGTGTAAGCAGGACCCGGTCCTTCAATGAGCAGTTCTTC. It yields the protein CAWSVSRTRSFNEQFF. The variable domain in full, completed from reference TRBV30 and TRBJ2-1, reads SQTIHQWPATLVQPVGSPLSLECTVEGTSNPNLYWYRQAAGRGLQLLFYSVGIGQISSEVPQNLSASRPQDRQFILSSKKLLLSDSGFYLCAWSVSRTRSFNEQFFGPGTRLTVL.

There are a few counts of this clone. V is TRBV29-1 and J is TRBJ1-2; D might be TRBD1 (5 bases). The V gene lost 8 bases and the J gene lost 8 bases, with 15 bases spanning the gap. Germline loops: CDR1 SQVTM, CDR2 ANQGSEA. The CDR3 length is 11 residues. CDR3 bases: TGCAGCACAGGCCAGGGCGGAGGCTACACCTTC. It encodes CSTGQGGGYTF.

This sequence joins TRBV30 and TRBJ1-6; the match to TRBD1 covers 8 bases. Germline V CDR1 and CDR2: GTSNPN, SVGIG (reference sequence). The ends lost 2 bases at V and 10 bases at J; junction bases unmatched: 4. This CDR3 contains 13 residues. DNA of the CDR3: TGTGCCTGGAGTCCAGGGGGCGAATCACCCCTCCACTTT. It is translated as CAWSPGGESPLHF. The complete variable domain, with remaining parts taken from reference TRBV30 and TRBJ1-6, reads SQTIHQWPATLVQPVGSPLSLECTVEGTSNPNLYWYRQAAGRGLQLLFYSVGIGQISSEVPQNLSASRPQDRQFILSSKKLLLSDSGFYLCAWSPGGESPLHFGNGTRLTVT.

The chain combines TRBV20-1 with TRBJ2-1, with no clear D. The V end was cut by 6 bases, the J end by 6 bases, with 9 bases between. Germline CDR1 DFQATT, CDR2 SNEGSKA (reference sequence). The CDR3 has 11 residues. The CDR3 DNA sequence: TGCAGTGCCCAAATCAGCAATGAGCAGTTCTTC. Translated: CSAQISNEQFF.

The chain is built from TRBV10-2 and TRBJ2-5; D is unclear. Germline V gene sequence: CDR1 WSHSY, CDR2 SAAADI. V was shortened by 5 bases and J by 0 bases, with 10 bases between the two germline ends. There are 14 residues in the CDR3. CDR3: CASSIDGHQETQYF. The CDR3 DNA reads as TGCGCCAGCAGTATCGACGGACACCAAGAGACCCAGTACTTC.

The CDR3 bases are TGCAGTGTGGGGGATGAGCAGTTCTTC. Translated, it gives CSVGDEQFF. The V call is TRBV20-1, the J call TRBJ2-1; the D call may be TRBD1 or TRBD2 (5 bases each). The CDR3 has 9 residues. Per the germline V gene, CDR1 is DFQATT and CDR2 is SNEGSKA (reference sequence). V dropped 7 bases and J dropped 8 bases, with 6 bases sitting between them.

V is TRBV5-1 and J is TRBJ1-1, with D unresolved. The CDR3 sequence is 13 residues long. The V end was cut by 0 bases, the J end by 11 bases, with 14 bases between. Germline assignment: CDR1 SGHRS and CDR2 YFSETQ. CDR3 loop: CASSLGWTHGAFF. The DNA for the CDR3 is TGCGCCAGCAGCTTGGGGTGGACCCATGGGGCTTTCTTT. The whole variable domain, filled in from reference TRBV5-1 and TRBJ1-1, reads KAGVTQTPRYLIKTRGQQVTLSCSPISGHRSVSWYQQTPGQGLQFLFEYFSETQRNKGNFPGRFSGRQFSNSRSEMNVSTLELGDSALYLCASSLGWTHGAFFGQGTRLTVV.

For this clone: This specimen includes other DNA sequences encoding the same CDR3. The rearrangement links TRBV7-2 to TRBJ2-7; no definite D call. Trimming removed 2 bases from V and 3 bases from J, with 5 bases in between. Germline values: CDR1 SGHTA, CDR2 FQGNSA. The CDR3 totals 12 residues. In DNA form, the CDR3 reads TGTGCCAGCAGCTTATTACGCTACGAGCAGTACTTC. This sequence encodes CASSLLRYEQYF.

CDR3 bases: TGTGCCAGCAGCTTTGAAACATCTTATGGCTACACCTTC. As protein: CASSFETSYGYTF. This chain uses TRBV5-4 with TRBJ1-2; D uncertain. This CDR3 contains 13 residues. Looked up from germline, CDR1 is SGHNT and CDR2 is YYREEE (reference sequence). With 2 bases removed from V and 5 bases from J, the gap between germline ends came to 10 bases.

The CDR3 loop reads CASSFYSGANVLTF. Here the CDR3 DNA reads TGTGCCAGCAGCTTCTACTCTGGGGCCAACGTCCTGACTTTC. This chain joins TRBV7-2 and TRBJ2-6, with unresolved D. The CDR3 has 14 residues. CDR1 SGHTA and CDR2 FQGNSA come from the germline V gene. V was cut by 3 bases and J by 0 bases, with 3 bases left in between.

V usage is TRBV28 and J usage is TRBJ2-5; D is perhaps TRBD1 or TRBD2 (5 bases each). Germline assignment: CDR1 MDHEN and CDR2 SYDVKM. CDR3 length equals 14 residues. Trimming cost V 2 bases and J 4 bases, with 11 bases left between them. The CDR3 is CASSLDRDRETQYF. CDR3 DNA: TGTGCCAGCAGTTTAGATAGGGACCGAGAGACCCAGTACTTC. The variable domain in full, with the rest retrieved from reference TRBV28 and TRBJ2-5, is DVKVTQSSRYLVKRTGEKVFLECVQDMDHENMFWYRQDPGLGLRLIYFSYDVKMKEKGDIPEGYSVSREKKERFSLILESASTNQTSMYLCASSLDRDRETQYFGPGTRLLVL.

This sequence joins TRBV4-3 and TRBJ2-4; D perhaps matches TRBD2 (6 bases). The V gene's germline CDR1 is LGHNA and CDR2 YSLEER. The CDR3 is 13 amino acids. V lost 4 bases and J lost 8, with 12 bases in between. DNA of the CDR3: TGCGCCAGCAGCCCCGGGACTTTGGACATTCAGTACTTC. Translation gives CASSPGTLDIQYF.

V gene TRBV7-2 combines with J gene TRBJ2-3, with no clear D. The CDR3 length is 13 residues. From germline, CDR1 is SGHTA and CDR2 FQGNSA. V dropped 1 base and J dropped 3 bases, with 5 bases sitting between them. The CDR3 reads CASSLGRTDTQYF. CDR3 nucleotide sequence: TGTGCCAGCAGCTTAGGACGGACAGATACGCAGTATTTT.

The CDR3 coding sequence is TGCGCCAGCAGCCCATCGGGACAGGATCCAGATACGCAGTATTTT. It codes for CASSPSGQDPDTQYF. The rearrangement links TRBV5-1 to TRBJ2-3; 8 nucleotides match TRBD1. The germline gives CDR1 SGHRS, CDR2 YFSETQ. V lost 4 bases to trimming and J lost 4 bases; unmatched junction nucleotides: 8. This CDR3 spans 15 amino acids.

The chain uses TRBV11-2 and TRBJ2-3; D may correspond to TRBD1 or TRBD2 (6 bases each). The germline gives CDR1 SGHAT, CDR2 FQNNGV. This CDR3 spans 15 amino acids. Trimming left V 3 bases short and J 5 bases short, with 15 bases between. CDR3 nucleotide sequence: TGTGCCAGCAGCTTCATGGGGGGCCCCGTAGATACGCAGTATTTT. As protein: CASSFMGGPVDTQYF.

This clone showed up just a few times. The chain uses TRBV7-9 and TRBJ2-1, with TRBD2 identical over 8 bases. Trimming cost V 4 bases and J 8 bases; bases outside gene matches: 10. From germline, CDR1 is SEHNR and CDR2 FQNEAQ (reference sequence). This CDR3 is built from 15 residues. The CDR3 DNA follows: TGTGCCAGCAGCTCGTCTCGCGGGGGGACTTATGAGCAGTTCTTC. Translated: CASSSSRGGTYEQFF. Full variable domain (outside the CDR3, taken from reference TRBV7-9 and TRBJ2-1): DTGVSQNPRHKITKRGQNVTFRCDPISEHNRLYWYRQTLGQGPEFLTYFQNEAQLEKSRLLSDRFSAERPKGSFSTLEIQRTEQGDSAMYLCASSSSRGGTYEQFFGPGTRLTVL.

This sequence joins TRBV10-3 and TRBJ2-3; 11 nucleotides align to TRBD2. This CDR3 region has 15 residues. Trimming took 6 bases from V and 1 from J; bases not matched to a gene: 3. From germline, CDR1 is ENHRY and CDR2 SYGVKD. CDR3 DNA sequence: TGTGCCATCAGAGAGACTAGCGGGGGCACAGATACGCAGTATTTT. This translates into CAIRETSGGTDTQYF.

The CDR3 bases are TGTGCCAGCAGCTTGGAAGAGGAAGCTTTCTTT. This translates into CASSLEEEAFF. The V call is TRBV5-6, the J call TRBJ1-1; no definite D call. The CDR3 extends over 11 amino acids. Germline CDR1 reads SGHDT; CDR2 reads YYEEEE. Trimming took 0 bases from V and 8 from J, leaving 5 bases between them.

The V call is TRBV23-1, the J call TRBJ2-2, with a tentative D call TRBD1 (6 bases). TRBV23-1 is assigned to the ORF class and has an uncertain function. V lost 5 bases to trimming and J lost 10 bases, with 11 bases between them. The CDR3 runs 12 residues. The CDR3 loop is CASSFRQEELFF. DNA of the CDR3: TGCGCCAGCAGTTTCAGACAGGAGGAGCTGTTTTTT.

The chain combines TRBV7-9 with TRBJ1-2; D possibly corresponds to TRBD1 (6 bases). The CDR3 contains 12 residues. Germline V gives CDR1 SEHNR, CDR2 FQNEAQ (reference sequence). With 3 bases removed from V and 8 bases from J, the gap between germline ends came to 10 bases. In nucleotides, the CDR3 is TGTGCCAGCAGCTTGGAACAGGGAGGCTACACCTTC. It is translated as CASSLEQGGYTF.

The J gene is TRBJ2-7, the V gene TRBV7-2, with D tentatively TRBD1 (5 bases). Deletions cut 3 bases from V and 3 bases from J, with 12 bases between. Germline values: CDR1 SGHTA, CDR2 FQGNSA. The CDR3 length is 14 residues. CDR3 protein: CASSLQGPSYEQYF. Written as DNA, the CDR3 is TGTGCCAGCAGCTTGCAGGGCCCGAGCTACGAGCAGTACTTC.

This clone was seen only a few times. The V gene is TRBV29-1, the J gene TRBJ2-5; 8 nucleotides match TRBD1. Trimming removed 6 bases from V and 3 bases from J; junction bases left unmatched: 3. This CDR3 region has 12 residues. Germline lookup yields CDR1 SQVTM and CDR2 ANQGSEA. CDR3 protein: CSVQGAEETQYF. Written as DNA, the CDR3 is TGCAGCGTCCAGGGGGCGGAAGAGACCCAGTACTTC.

The rearrangement links TRBV30 to TRBJ2-1; D unresolved. Germline V gives CDR1 GTSNPN, CDR2 SVGIG (reference sequence). V lost 2 bases and J lost 9, with 14 bases in between. There are 13 residues in the CDR3. The CDR3 spells CAWSLRFASEQFF. The CDR3 bases are TGTGCCTGGAGTCTCCGGTTTGCTAGTGAGCAGTTCTTC.

This clone appeared a single time. The CDR3 coding sequence is TGTGCCTGGCAAACCCGCGGGGGTCCCGCAGATACGCAGTATTTT. It codes for CAWQTRGGPADTQYF. This chain joins TRBV30 and TRBJ2-3; 7 positions agree with TRBD2. The length of the CDR3 is 15 residues. J gave up 4 bases and V 5 bases, and 12 bases lay outside the gene matches. Germline loops: CDR1 GTSNPN, CDR2 SVGIG (reference sequence).

The CDR3: CASSLHRGLKGYTF. The CDR3 DNA reads as TGTGCCAGCAGTCTCCACAGGGGGCTAAAAGGCTACACCTTC. This chain links TRBV28 with TRBJ1-2; TRBD1 matches at 9 bases. V dropped 5 bases and J dropped 8; count of bases not matched to a gene: 9. Looked up from germline, CDR1 is MDHEN and CDR2 is SYDVKM. This CDR3 has 14 residues.

Regarding this clone: This CDR3 is also generated by other DNA sequences in the sample. The V and J genes are TRBV7-2 and TRBJ2-7; tentative D call: TRBD1 (6 bases). The V end was cut by 4 bases, the J end by 2 bases, with 12 bases between. Per the germline V gene, CDR1 is SGHTA and CDR2 is FQGNSA. CDR3 size: 14 residues. CDR3 DNA sequence: TGTGCCAGCAGCTCCCGACAGGTGCCCTACGAGCAGTACTTC. Amino acids: CASSSRQVPYEQYF.